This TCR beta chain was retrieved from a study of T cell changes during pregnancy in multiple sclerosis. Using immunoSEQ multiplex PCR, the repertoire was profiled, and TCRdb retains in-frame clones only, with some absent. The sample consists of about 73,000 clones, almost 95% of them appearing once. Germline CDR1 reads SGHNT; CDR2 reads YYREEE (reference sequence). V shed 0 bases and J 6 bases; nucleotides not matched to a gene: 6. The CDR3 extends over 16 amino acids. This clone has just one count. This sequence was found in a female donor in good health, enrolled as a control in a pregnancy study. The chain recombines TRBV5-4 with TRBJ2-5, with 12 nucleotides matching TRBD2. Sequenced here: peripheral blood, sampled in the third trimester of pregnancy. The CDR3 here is CASSLADTSGRKTQYF. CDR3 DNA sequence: TGTGCCAGCAGCTTGGCCGATACTAGCGGGAGGAAGACCCAGTACTTC.